These 23 T cell receptor beta chains originate from one sample sequenced in a study of tumor-infiltrating lymphocytes in oesophageal squamous cell carcinoma. One entry per CDR3 protein, called by TCRdb with MiXCR from the PCR reads. The repertoire holds 3,000 to 4,000 distinct CDR3 sequences, with roughly a fifth as singletons. The sample comprised normal esophageal tissue next to the tumor. Source of these receptors: a male donor with esophageal squamous cell carcinoma.

A note on this clonotype: A clone one base away is much larger, so this may be a read error. The rearrangement uses TRBV19 and TRBJ2-1; 10 bases map to TRBD2. The J call is uncertain, as TRBJ2-7 better fits the DNA end. From germline, CDR1 is LNHDA and CDR2 SQIVND (reference sequence). The CDR3 contains 15 residues. CDR3 nucleotides: TGTGCCAGTAGGAATGTAGCGGGGGGCCACAATGAGCAGTACTTC. Its translation: CASRNVAGGHNEQYF.

This clonotype has more than one count but fewer than ten. This chain joins TRBV3-1 and TRBJ2-3; no clear D. The J call may not be correct, given that the DNA end is closer to TRBJ2-1. CDR1 is LGHDT, CDR2 YNNKEL, per germline (reference sequence). The CDR3 has 13 amino acids. The CDR3 reads CASSQDVGNEQFF. The CDR3 region has the DNA TGTGCCAGCAGCCAAGATGTGGGGAATGAGCAGTTCTTC.

This clonotype was counted between two and nine times. Here the CDR3 omits its conserved ending phenylalanine or tryptophan, so a read error is the likely source. Because the CDR3's place on the DNA is in doubt, the DNA is left out and the CDR3 is given as listed by TCRdb. The chain uses TRBV7-2 and TRBJ2-5; TRBD1 is taken as the D call from the table, unchecked against the DNA. With termini counted, the CDR3 has 16 amino acids. The germline V gene has CDR1 SGHTA and CDR2 FQGNSA. CDR3 region: CASSSSGTVYGYTFGS.

V gene TRBV7-9 combines with J gene TRBJ1-2; 12 positions match TRBD1. Germline CDR1 and CDR2: SEHNR and FQNEAQ (reference sequence). Trimming at V came to 5 bases and at J to 3 bases, leaving 4 bases not matched to a gene. The CDR3 covers 15 residues. Written as DNA, the CDR3 is TGTGCCAGCAGCGAAGGGACAGGGGGCGACTATGGCTACACCTTC. Translated, it gives CASSEGTGGDYGYTF.

V and J are TRBV3-1 and TRBJ1-6, with D maybe TRBD1 (5 bases). This CDR3 comprises 13 residues. Germline CDR1 is LGHDT and CDR2 is YNNKEL (reference sequence). The V gene lost 7 bases and the J gene lost 10 bases, with 14 bases spanning the gap. CDR3 loop: CASTGDGASPLHF. The CDR3 nucleotides read TGTGCCAGCACTGGGGACGGAGCATCACCCCTCCACTTT.

The table lists this clonotype with many counts. The CDR3 here is CASSSLKVQGHEQYF. CDR3 coding DNA: TGTGCCAGCAGTTCACTAAAGGTACAGGGTCACGAGCAGTACTTC. The rearrangement links TRBV6-1 to TRBJ2-7; a weak D match, TRBD1 (6 bases). The CDR3 consists of 15 residues. Germline loops: CDR1 MNHNS, CDR2 SASEGT. V dropped 5 bases and J dropped 5 bases, with 19 bases sitting between them.

This clonotype was found many times. Germline is not matched at one junction end, which may reflect a read error. The CDR3 region is CASSYRLAGAENF. In DNA, the CDR3 is TGTGCCAGCAGTTATCGACTAGCGGGAGCCGAAAACTTC. The V gene is TRBV6-5, the J gene TRBJ2-5; 12 nucleotides align to TRBD2. The CDR3 extends over 13 amino acids. Per the germline V gene, CDR1 is MNHEY and CDR2 is SVGAGI.

Ten or more counts support this clonotype. The genes are TRBV11-3 and TRBJ1-4; D may be TRBD1 (6 bases). In germline, CDR1 is SGHNT, CDR2 YENEEA. Trimming removed 5 bases from V and 4 bases from J, with 11 bases in between. The CDR3 length is 14 residues. CDR3 in DNA: TGTGCCAGCAGCCGGACAGCCCTTAATGAAAAACTGTTTTTT. Its translation is CASSRTALNEKLFF.

This clonotype was detected many times. V usage is TRBV6-6 and J usage is TRBJ1-2; maybe TRBD1 (5 bases). V lost 0 bases and J 7 bases, leaving 12 bases between the germline ends. The CDR3 length is 14 residues. Germline CDR1 reads MNHNY; CDR2 reads SVGAGI (reference sequence). CDR3 sequence: CASSYSAGMGGYTF. The DNA for the CDR3 is TGTGCCAGCAGTTACTCAGCAGGGATGGGTGGCTACACCTTC.

This clonotype was detected many times. The chain couples TRBV6-1 to TRBJ1-3; D perhaps matches TRBD1 (5 bases). Trimming removed 1 base at V and 0 bases at J, with 16 bases between. Germline values: CDR1 MNHNS, CDR2 SASEGT. This CDR3 contains 18 residues. CDR3 coding DNA: TGTGCCAGCAGTGAAGAAAGCCCCCGACAGAACTCTGGAAACACCATATATTTT. Translating gives CASSEESPRQNSGNTIYF.

This clonotype is medium-sized by share. The chain couples TRBV14 to TRBJ2-7, with TRBD2 matching 7 bases. The CDR3 runs 15 residues. V shed 6 bases, J shed 6 bases, and the junction held 14 bases outside the gene matches. Germline V gives CDR1 SGHDN, CDR2 FVKESK. The DNA for the CDR3 is TGTGCCAGCAGTGTCTCGGGGGGTAGTGTCAGCGAGCAGTACTTC. This encodes CASSVSGGSVSEQYF.

The chain is built from TRBV10-3 and TRBJ1-2, with D perhaps TRBD1 (6 bases). Germline V gene lookup returns CDR1 ENHRY and CDR2 SYGVKD. The V and J ends lost 2 bases and 7 bases respectively, with 14 bases between them. This CDR3 has 14 residues. The CDR3 loop reads CAISEDRRSAGYTF. DNA of the CDR3: TGTGCCATCAGTGAGGACAGGAGATCGGCTGGCTACACCTTC.

This clonotype has ten or more counts. No conserved phenylalanine or tryptophan ends this CDR3, so it is likely a read error. The DNA is omitted, as the CDR3 cannot be located on it reliably, and the CDR3 follows TCRdb's listing. The gene calls are TRBV7-9 and TRBJ2-7; the table's D call, TRBD2, has no DNA check behind it. Germline CDR1 is SEHNR and CDR2 is FQNEAQ (reference sequence). From its first to its last residue, the CDR3 has 15 amino acids. CDR3: CASSEDPSYGYTFGS.

This chain connects TRBV6-1 to TRBJ1-1; D is possibly TRBD1 (6 bases). The V gene's germline CDR1 is MNHNS and CDR2 SASEGT. The CDR3 extends over 19 amino acids. Deletions cut 0 bases from V and 0 bases from J, with 20 bases between. CDR3 sequence (DNA): TGTGCCAGCAGTGAAGCGCTAGGGCAGGGGAGGGGGATGAACACTGAAGCTTTCTTT. Residues: CASSEALGQGRGMNTEAFF.

This clonotype was counted between two and nine times. The chain is built from TRBV6-1 and TRBJ2-7; D is undetermined. CDR3 size: 15 residues. Trimming removed 6 bases from V and 7 bases from J, with 22 bases in between. Germline V lookup: CDR1 MNHNS, CDR2 SASEGT. CDR3 nucleotide sequence: TGTGCCAGCAGCTCCACAAATTCTAGATACAATGAGCAGTACTTC. It codes for CASSSTNSRYNEQYF.

This clonotype is labeled as medium-sized. The V and J genes are TRBV27 and TRBJ2-5, with 11 bases that match TRBD1. The CDR3 has 15 residues. V dropped 3 bases and J dropped 4; count of bases not matched to a gene: 4. Germline V CDR1 and CDR2: MNHEY, SMNVEV (reference sequence). CDR3 loop: CASSFGTGGLETQYF. The CDR3 DNA is TGTGCCAGCAGTTTCGGGACAGGGGGTTTAGAGACCCAGTACTTC.

By share, this clonotype counts as large. The chain employs TRBV5-6 and TRBJ2-1; TRBD1 agrees at 7 bases. With 4 bases clipped from V and 9 bases from J, the junction kept 7 bases outside the gene matches. From germline, CDR1 is SGHDT and CDR2 YYEEEE. The CDR3 is 13 amino acids. CDR3 in amino acids: CASSPTGLCEQFF. Written as DNA, the CDR3 is TGTGCCAGCAGCCCGACAGGGTTGTGTGAGCAGTTCTTC.

With respect to this clonotype: This may be a read error, as it is one base from a much larger clone. The CDR3: CVSSQRMNTGELFF. The CDR3 coding sequence is TGTGTCAGCAGCCAGAGAATGAACACCGGGGAGCTGTTTTTT. The chain carries TRBV6-2 or TRBV6-3 and TRBJ1-1; D uncertain. The end of the DNA fits TRBJ2-2 better, so the J call may be wrong. Germline loops: CDR1 MNHEY, CDR2 SVGEGT. This CDR3 is 14 amino acids long.

This clonotype was seen ten or more times. Given a much more abundant clone one base away, this may be a read error. The rearrangement uses TRBV12-5 and TRBJ2-7; 7 bases fit TRBD1. Germline V gene lookup returns CDR1 LGHNT and CDR2 FRNRAP. This CDR3 comprises 14 residues. V shed 4 bases and J 7 bases; nucleotides not matched to a gene: 10. The CDR3 loop is CASGSTGQRREQYF. In DNA form, the CDR3 reads TGTGCTAGTGGTTCCACGGGACAGCGAAGGGAGCAGTACTTC.

This clonotype was seen more than once but under ten times. For the CDR3, the DNA is TGCGCCAGCAGCTTGTTAGCGGGGGGGCAACTCACCGGGGAGCTGTTTTTT. This gives the protein CASSLLAGGQLTGELFF. The chain recombines TRBV5-1 with TRBJ2-2, with TRBD2 matching 11 bases. In germline, CDR1 is SGHRS, CDR2 YFSETQ. The junction had 6 bases not matched to a gene; V was cut back by 1 base and J by 4 bases. The CDR3 loop spans 17 amino acids.

This clonotype has only one observation. This chain links TRBV9 with TRBJ2-1; 7 positions match TRBD1. The assigned J gene may be wrong: the sequence end matches TRBJ2-7 better. The germline CDR1 and CDR2 sequences are SGDLS and YYNGEE. The CDR3 is 15 amino acids. As DNA, the CDR3 is TGTGCCAGCAGCCCGAGACAGGGATGGGCCTACGAGCAGTACTTC. Protein: CASSPRQGWAYEQYF.

This clonotype was counted a few times. This sequence joins TRBV4-1 and TRBJ1-1, with D tentatively TRBD1 (5 bases). V lost 0 bases and J lost 4, with 18 bases in between. Germline loops: CDR1 MGHRA, CDR2 YSYEKL. The CDR3 sequence is 17 residues long. CDR3 amino acids: CASSQEGGNLFSTEAFF. The DNA of the CDR3 is TGCGCCAGCAGCCAAGAGGGGGGGAATTTATTTAGCACTGAAGCTTTCTTT.

There are many counts of this clonotype. The CDR3 loop reads CASSLPTGGLYNEQFF. The CDR3 DNA reads as TGTGCCAGCAGCTTACCAACAGGGGGCCTCTACAATGAGCAGTTCTTC. The J gene is TRBJ2-1, the V gene TRBV5-5; 9 nucleotides agree with TRBD1. From germline, CDR1 is SGHKS and CDR2 YYEKEE (reference sequence). This CDR3 region has 16 residues. V trimming: 2 bases; J trimming: 3 bases; junction bases outside the gene matches: 6.